This T cell receptor (beta chain) came from a study of CD8 T cells in ankylosing spondylitis. This clonotype was observed a few times. Its antigen remains unidentified. Scientists made TCR beta libraries using quantitative 5'-RACE with molecular barcodes. TCRdb re-derived calls from the 5' RACE reads in MiXCR, one entry per CDR3 protein. The repertoire holds approximately 540,000 distinct CDR3 sequences, with more than 9.5% as singletons. Findings and limits, study-wide: Researchers report that disease-linked clones proved CD8+ and relatively rare in peripheral blood. Fewer than ten highly homologous variants made up a TCR beta motif that seemed to typify ankylosing spondylitis blood.

Looked up from germline, CDR1 is DFQATT and CDR2 is SNEGSKA (reference sequence). CDR3 length: 13 residues. The V gene lost 6 bases and the J gene lost 5 bases, with 14 bases spanning the gap. The sequence was collected from a male donor with ankylosing spondylitis. Sequencing input: blood, either unsorted or a sorted T cell fraction (not recorded which). The chain employs TRBV20-1 and TRBJ2-1, with D perhaps matching TRBD1 or TRBD2 (5 bases each). CDR3 loop: CSAKRDRNNEQFF. CDR3 nucleotide sequence: TGCAGTGCAAAACGGGACCGTAACAATGAGCAGTTCTTC.